This T cell receptor beta chain originates from a study of blood T cell repertoires in COVID-19. Across the whole study: Researchers got acute and convalescent COVID-19 samples from the United States, Italy and Spain. In each case, the material was cDNA or gDNA derived from T cells, B-cell-depleted T cells, or PBMCs.

The V and J ends lost 4 bases and 8 bases, in that order; junction bases with no gene match: 7. CDR1 and CDR2 from the germline V gene are LGHNA and YNFKEQ. CDR3 length: 16 amino acids. Original methodology: Researchers report that nucleated cell counts were estimated from reference gene primer amplification. Only in-frame clones appear in the TCRdb table, and some are missing; sequencing was by immunoSEQ multiplex PCR. V, J and clone size are taken as reported in that table, and D and trimming were inferred from the DNA itself. The sample has hundreds of thousands of clones; approximately 87% are singletons.

This clonotype was sampled from a woman aged 45-65 years with acute or convalescent COVID-19. The sample taken for sequencing was peripheral blood. The chain is built from TRBV4-2 and TRBJ2-4; 14 nucleotides match TRBD2. The CDR3 reads CASSPRLAGGLDIQYF. The DNA of the CDR3 is TGTGCCAGCAGCCCCCGACTAGCGGGGGGGCTAGACATTCAGTACTTC.